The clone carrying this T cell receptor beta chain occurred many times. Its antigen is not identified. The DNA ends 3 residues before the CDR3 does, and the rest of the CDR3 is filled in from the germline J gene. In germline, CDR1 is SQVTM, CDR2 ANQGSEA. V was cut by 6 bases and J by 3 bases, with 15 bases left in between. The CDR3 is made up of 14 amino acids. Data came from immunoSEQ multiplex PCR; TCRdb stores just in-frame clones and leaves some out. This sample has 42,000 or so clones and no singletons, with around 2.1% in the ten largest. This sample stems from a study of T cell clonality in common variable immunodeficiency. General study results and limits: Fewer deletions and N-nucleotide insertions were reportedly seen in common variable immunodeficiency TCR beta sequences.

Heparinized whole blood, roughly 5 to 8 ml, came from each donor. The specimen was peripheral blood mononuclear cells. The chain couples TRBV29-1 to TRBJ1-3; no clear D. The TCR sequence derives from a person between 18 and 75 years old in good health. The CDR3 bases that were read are TGCAGCGTCGGACTGGCTGTGGGTGGAAACACC. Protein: CSVGLAVGGNT. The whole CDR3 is CSVGLAVGGNTIYF.